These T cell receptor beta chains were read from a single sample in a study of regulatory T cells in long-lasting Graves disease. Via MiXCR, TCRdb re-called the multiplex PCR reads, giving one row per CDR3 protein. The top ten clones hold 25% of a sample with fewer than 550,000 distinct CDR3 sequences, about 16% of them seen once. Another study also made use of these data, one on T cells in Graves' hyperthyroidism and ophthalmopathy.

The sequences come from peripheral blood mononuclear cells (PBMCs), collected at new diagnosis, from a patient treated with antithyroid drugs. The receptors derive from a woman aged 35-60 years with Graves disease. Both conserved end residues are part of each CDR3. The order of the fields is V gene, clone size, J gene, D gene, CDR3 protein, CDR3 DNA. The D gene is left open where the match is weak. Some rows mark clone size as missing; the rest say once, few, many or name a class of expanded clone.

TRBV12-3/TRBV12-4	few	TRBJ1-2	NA	CASSRQPGGGYTF	TGCGCCAGCAGTCGCCAGCCTGGTGGCGGCTACACCTTC
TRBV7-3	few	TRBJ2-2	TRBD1	CASSSQGAVGGELFF	TGTGCCAGCAGCTCGCAGGGGGCTGTGGGCGGGGAGCTGTTTTTT
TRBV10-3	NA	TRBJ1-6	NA	CATYDIGENSPLHF	TGTGCCACGTATGACATAGGTGAAAATTCACCCCTCCACTTT
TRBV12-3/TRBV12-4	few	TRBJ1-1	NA	CASSNPAGVGNTEAFF	TGTGCCAGCAGTAACCCGGCAGGGGTAGGGAACACTGAAGCTTTCTTT
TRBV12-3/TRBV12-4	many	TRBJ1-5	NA	CASSLVFQPQHF	TGTGCCAGCAGTTTAGTATTTCAGCCCCAGCATTTT
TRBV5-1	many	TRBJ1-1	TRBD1	CASRGQGEAFF	TGCGCCAGCAGGGGACAGGGTGAAGCTTTCTTT
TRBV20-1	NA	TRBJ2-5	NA	CSASTGNQETQYF	TGCAGTGCTAGCACAGGGAATCAAGAGACCCAGTACTTC
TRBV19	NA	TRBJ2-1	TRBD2	CASSQLANYNEQFF	TGTGCCAGTAGTCAACTAGCGAACTACAATGAGCAGTTCTTC
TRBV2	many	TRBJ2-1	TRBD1	CASNGQGNYNEQFF	TGTGCCAGCAATGGACAGGGAAATTACAATGAGCAGTTCTTC
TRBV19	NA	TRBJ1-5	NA	CASSYRFNQPQHF	TGTGCCAGTAGCTACAGATTCAATCAGCCCCAGCATTTT
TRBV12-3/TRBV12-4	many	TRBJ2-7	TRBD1	CASKEDRLSYEQYF	TGTGCCAGCAAAGAGGACAGGCTCTCCTACGAGCAGTACTTC
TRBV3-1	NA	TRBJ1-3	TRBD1	CASSGTAGSGNTTYF	TGTGCCAGCAGCGGGACAGCCGGCTCTGGAAACACCACATATTTT
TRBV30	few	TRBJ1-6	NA	CAWSVQTASPLHF	TGTGCCTGGAGTGTACAGACAGCTTCACCCCTCCACTTT
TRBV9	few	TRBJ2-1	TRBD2	CASSMSLAGVHNEQFF	TGTGCCAGCAGCATGTCCCTAGCGGGTGTACACAATGAGCAGTTCTTC
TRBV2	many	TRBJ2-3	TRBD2	CASRGLAGVLTDTQYF	TGTGCCAGCAGGGGACTAGCGGGGGTCCTCACAGATACGCAGTATTTT
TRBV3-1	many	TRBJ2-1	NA	CASRPQGHLYNEQFF	TGTGCCAGCAGACCACAGGGACACCTCTACAATGAGCAGTTCTTC
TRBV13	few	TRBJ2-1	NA	CASSQTEDFYNEQFF	TGTGCCAGCAGCCAGACTGAGGATTTCTACAATGAGCAGTTCTTC
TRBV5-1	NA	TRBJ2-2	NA	CTSSQTVGTGELFF	TGCACCAGCAGCCAGACAGTCGGCACCGGGGAGCTGTTTTTT
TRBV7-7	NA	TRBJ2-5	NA	CASSPADLGTQYF	TGTGCTAGCAGCCCCGCCGACCTAGGGACCCAGTACTTC
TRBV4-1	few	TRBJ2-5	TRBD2	CASGQDGGLATGETQYF	TGCGCCAGCGGCCAAGATGGGGGACTAGCGACGGGAGAGACCCAGTACTTC
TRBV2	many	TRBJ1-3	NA	CASSEKGSGNTIYF	TGTGCCAGCAGTGAAAAAGGGTCCGGAAACACCATATATTTT
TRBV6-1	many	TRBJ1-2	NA	CASTDAGPGGRDYGYTF	TGTGCCAGCACCGACGCCGGGCCGGGGGGACGGGACTATGGCTACACCTTC
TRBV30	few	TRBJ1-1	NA	CAWSQQTMNTEAFF	TGTGCCTGGAGCCAGCAGACCATGAACACTGAAGCTTTCTTT
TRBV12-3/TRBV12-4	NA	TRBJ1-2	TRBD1	CASRDRGIYGYTF	TGTGCCAGCAGGGACAGGGGCATCTATGGCTACACCTTC